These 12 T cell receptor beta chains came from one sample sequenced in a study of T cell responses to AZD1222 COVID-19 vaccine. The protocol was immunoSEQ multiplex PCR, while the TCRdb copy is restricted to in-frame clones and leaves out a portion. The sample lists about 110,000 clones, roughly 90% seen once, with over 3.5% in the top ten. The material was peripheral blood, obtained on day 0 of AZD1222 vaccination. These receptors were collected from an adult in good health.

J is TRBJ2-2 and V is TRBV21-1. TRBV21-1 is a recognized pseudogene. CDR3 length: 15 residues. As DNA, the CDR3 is TGTGCCAGCAGCAATATAGGAAGAACGGCCGGGGAGCTGTTTTTT. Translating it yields CASSNIGRTAGELFF.

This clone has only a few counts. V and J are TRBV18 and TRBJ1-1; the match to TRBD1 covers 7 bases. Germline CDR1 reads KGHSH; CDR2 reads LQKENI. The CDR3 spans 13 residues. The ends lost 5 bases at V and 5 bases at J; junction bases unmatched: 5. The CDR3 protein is CASSARQGTEAFF. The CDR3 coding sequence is TGTGCCAGCTCAGCAAGACAGGGTACTGAAGCTTTCTTT.

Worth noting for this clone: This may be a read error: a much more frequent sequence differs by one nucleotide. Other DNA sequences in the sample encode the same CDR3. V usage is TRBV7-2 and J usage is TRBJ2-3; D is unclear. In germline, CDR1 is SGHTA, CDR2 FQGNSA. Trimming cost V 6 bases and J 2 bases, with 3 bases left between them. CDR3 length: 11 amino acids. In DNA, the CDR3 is TGTGCCAGCAGTTACACAGATACGCAGTATTTT. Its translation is CASSYTDTQYF.

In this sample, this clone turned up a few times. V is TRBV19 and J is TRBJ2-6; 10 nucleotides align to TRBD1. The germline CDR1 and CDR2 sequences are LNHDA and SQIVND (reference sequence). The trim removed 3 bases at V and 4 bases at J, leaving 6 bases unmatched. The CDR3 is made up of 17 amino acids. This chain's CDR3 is CASSIRQGAHGANVLTF. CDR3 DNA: TGTGCCAGTAGTATCCGACAGGGGGCGCACGGGGCCAACGTCCTGACTTTC.

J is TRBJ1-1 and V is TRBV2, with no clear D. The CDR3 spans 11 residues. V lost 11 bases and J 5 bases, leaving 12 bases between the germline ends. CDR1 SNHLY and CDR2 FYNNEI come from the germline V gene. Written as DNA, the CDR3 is TGTGCCTCTCATGGTAGGACTGAAGCTTTCTTT. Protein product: CASHGRTEAFF.

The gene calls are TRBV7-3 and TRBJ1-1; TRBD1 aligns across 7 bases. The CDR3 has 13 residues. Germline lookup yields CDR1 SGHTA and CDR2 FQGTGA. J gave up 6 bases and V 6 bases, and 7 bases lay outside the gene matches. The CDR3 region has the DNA TGTGCCAGCAGTCGCCAGGGGGACTCTGAAGCTTTCTTT. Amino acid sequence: CASSRQGDSEAFF.

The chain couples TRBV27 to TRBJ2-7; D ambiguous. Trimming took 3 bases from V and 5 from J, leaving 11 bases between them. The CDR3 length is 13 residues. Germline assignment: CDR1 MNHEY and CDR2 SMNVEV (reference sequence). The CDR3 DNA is TGTGCCAGCAGTTTTGTCCCAGTGCACGAGCAGTACTTC. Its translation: CASSFVPVHEQYF.

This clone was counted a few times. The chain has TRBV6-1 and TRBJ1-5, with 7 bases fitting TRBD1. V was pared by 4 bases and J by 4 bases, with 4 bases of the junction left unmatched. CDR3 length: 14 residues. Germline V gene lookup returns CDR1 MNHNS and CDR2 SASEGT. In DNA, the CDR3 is TGTGCCAGCAGTGCCGGGACAGTTAATCAGCCCCAGCATTTT. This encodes CASSAGTVNQPQHF.

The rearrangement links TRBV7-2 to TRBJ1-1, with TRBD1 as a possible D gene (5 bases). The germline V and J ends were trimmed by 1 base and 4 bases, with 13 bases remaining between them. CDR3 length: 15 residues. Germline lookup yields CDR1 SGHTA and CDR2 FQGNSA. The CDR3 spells CASSLEKSRVTEAFF. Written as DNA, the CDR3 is TGTGCCAGCAGCTTAGAGAAGTCCAGGGTCACTGAAGCTTTCTTT.

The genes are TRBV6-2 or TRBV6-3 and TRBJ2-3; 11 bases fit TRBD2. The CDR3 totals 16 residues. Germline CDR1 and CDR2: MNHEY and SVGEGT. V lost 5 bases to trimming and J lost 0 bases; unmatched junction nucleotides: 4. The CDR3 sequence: CASSRRLAGSTDTQYF. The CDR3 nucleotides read TGTGCCAGCAGTCGTCGACTAGCGGGAAGCACAGATACGCAGTATTTT.

CDR3 loop: CAWSFEFEQYF. CDR3 nucleotide sequence: TGTGCCTGGAGTTTCGAATTCGAGCAGTACTTC. The chain is built from TRBV30 and TRBJ2-7; no definite D call. The germline V gene has CDR1 GTSNPN and CDR2 SVGIG (reference sequence). This CDR3 contains 11 residues. Trimming cost V 2 bases and J 6 bases, with 8 bases left between them.

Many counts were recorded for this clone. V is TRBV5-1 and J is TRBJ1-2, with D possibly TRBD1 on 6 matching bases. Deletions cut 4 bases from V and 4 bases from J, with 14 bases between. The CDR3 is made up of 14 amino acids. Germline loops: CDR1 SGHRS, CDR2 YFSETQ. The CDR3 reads CASSHGGGSYGYTF. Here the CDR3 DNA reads TGCGCCAGCAGCCATGGGGGCGGTAGCTATGGCTACACCTTC.